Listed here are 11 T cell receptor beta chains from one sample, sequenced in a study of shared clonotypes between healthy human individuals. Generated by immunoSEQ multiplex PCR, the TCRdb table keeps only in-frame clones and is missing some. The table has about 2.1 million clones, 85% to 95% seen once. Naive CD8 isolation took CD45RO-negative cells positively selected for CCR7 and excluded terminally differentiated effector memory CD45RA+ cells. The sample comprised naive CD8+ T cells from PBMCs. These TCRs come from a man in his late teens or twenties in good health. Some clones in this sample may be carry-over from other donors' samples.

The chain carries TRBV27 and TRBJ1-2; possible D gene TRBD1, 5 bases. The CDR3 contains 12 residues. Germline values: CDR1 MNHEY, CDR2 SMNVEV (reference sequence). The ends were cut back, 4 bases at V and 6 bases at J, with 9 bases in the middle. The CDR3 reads CASSSGTDGYTF. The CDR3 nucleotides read TGTGCCAGCAGTTCCGGGACCGATGGCTACACCTTC.

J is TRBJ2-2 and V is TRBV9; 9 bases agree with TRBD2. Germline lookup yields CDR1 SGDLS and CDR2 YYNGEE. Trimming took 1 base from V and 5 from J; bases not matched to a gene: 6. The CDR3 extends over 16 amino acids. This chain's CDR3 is CASSVMAGGPTGELFF. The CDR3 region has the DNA TGTGCCAGCAGCGTAATGGCGGGAGGGCCGACCGGGGAGCTGTTTTTT.

The CDR3 loop reads CASSRGSGTYNEQFF. As DNA, the CDR3 is TGTGCCAGCAGTCGAGGTAGCGGGACTTACAATGAGCAGTTCTTC. This rearrangement joins TRBV2 to TRBJ2-1; 8 bases agree with TRBD2. Unmatched junction bases numbered 7, after V lost 5 bases and J lost 4 bases. Per germline, CDR1 SNHLY and CDR2 FYNNEI. The CDR3 length is 15 residues.

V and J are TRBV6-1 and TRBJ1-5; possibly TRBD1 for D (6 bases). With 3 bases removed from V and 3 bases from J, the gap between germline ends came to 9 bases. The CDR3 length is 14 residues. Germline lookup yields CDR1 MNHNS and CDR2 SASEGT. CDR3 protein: CASSDGQHNQPQHF. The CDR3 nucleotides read TGTGCCAGCAGTGACGGACAGCACAATCAGCCCCAGCATTTT.

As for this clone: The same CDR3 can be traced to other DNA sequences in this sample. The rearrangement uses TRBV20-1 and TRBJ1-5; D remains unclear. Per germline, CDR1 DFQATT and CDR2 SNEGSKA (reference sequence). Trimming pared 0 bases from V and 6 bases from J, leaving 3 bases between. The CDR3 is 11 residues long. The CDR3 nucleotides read TGCAGTGCTAGAGATGGTCAGCCCCAGCATTTT. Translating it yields CSARDGQPQHF.

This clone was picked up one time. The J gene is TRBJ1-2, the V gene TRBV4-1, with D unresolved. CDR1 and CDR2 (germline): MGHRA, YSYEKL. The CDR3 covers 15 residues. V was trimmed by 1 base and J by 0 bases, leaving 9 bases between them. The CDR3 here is CASSQVHSANYGYTF. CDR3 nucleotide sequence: TGCGCCAGCAGCCAAGTACACAGCGCTAACTATGGCTACACCTTC.

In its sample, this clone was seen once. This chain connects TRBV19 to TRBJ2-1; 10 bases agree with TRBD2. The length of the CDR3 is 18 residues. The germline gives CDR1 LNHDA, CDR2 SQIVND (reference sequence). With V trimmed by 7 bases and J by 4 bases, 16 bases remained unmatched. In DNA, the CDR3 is TGTGCCAGTACCGAAAGGACAGTTAGCGGGAGGATATACAATGAGCAGTTCTTC. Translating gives CASTERTVSGRIYNEQFF.

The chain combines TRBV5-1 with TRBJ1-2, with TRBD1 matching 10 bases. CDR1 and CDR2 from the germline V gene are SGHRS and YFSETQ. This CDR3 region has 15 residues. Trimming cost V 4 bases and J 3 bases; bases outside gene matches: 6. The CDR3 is CASSQLGQGYYGYTF. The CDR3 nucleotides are TGCGCCAGCAGCCAACTGGGACAGGGGTACTATGGCTACACCTTC.

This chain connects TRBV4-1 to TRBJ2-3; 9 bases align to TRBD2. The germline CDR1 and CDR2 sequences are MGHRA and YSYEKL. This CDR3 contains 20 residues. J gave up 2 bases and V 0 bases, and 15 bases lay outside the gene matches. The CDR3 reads CASSQDASGDTWDLTDTQYF. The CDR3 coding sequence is TGCGCCAGCAGCCAAGACGCTAGCGGGGATACTTGGGATCTCACAGATACGCAGTATTTT.

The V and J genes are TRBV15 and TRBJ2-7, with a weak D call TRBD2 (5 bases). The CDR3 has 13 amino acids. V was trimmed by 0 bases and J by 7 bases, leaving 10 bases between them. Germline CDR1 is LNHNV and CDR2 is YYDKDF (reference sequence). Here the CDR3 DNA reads TGTGCCACCAGCAGAGATCGCTGGGAGGAGCAGTACTTC. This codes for CATSRDRWEEQYF.

CDR3 sequence reads: CASSSWQGAYNEQFF. The CDR3 bases are TGTGCCAGCAGTTCTTGGCAGGGGGCCTACAATGAGCAGTTCTTC. V and J are TRBV27 and TRBJ2-1, with 7 nucleotides matching TRBD1. V was pared by 4 bases and J by 2 bases, with 5 bases of the junction left unmatched. Germline lookup yields CDR1 MNHEY and CDR2 SMNVEV (reference sequence). The CDR3 consists of 15 residues.